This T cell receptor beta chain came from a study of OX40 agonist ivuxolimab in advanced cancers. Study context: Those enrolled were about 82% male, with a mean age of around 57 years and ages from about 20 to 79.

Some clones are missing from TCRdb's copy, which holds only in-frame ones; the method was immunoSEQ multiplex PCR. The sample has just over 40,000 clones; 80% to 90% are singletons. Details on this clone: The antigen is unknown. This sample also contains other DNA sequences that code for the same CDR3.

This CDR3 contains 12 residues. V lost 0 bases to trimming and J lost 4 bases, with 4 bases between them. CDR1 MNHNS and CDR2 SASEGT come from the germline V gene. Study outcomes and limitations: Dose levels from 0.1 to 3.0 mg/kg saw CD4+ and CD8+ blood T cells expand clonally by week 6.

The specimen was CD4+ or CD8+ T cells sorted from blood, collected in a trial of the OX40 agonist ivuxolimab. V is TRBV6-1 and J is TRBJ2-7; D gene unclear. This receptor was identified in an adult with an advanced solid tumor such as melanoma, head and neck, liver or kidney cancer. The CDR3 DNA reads TGTGCCAGCAGTGAAGCCGGGTACGAGCAGTACTTC. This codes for CASSEAGYEQYF.